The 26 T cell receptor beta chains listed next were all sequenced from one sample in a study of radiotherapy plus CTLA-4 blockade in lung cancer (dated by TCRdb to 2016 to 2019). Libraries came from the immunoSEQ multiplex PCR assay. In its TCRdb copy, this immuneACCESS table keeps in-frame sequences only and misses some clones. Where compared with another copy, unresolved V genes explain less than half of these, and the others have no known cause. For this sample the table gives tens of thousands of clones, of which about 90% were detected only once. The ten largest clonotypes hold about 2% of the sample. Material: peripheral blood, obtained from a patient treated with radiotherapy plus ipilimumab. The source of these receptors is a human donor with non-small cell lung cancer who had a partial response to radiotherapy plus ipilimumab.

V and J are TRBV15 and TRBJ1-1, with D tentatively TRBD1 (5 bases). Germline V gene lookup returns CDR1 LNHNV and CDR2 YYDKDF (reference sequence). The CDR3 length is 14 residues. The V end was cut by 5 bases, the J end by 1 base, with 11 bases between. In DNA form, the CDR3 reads TGTGCCACCAGCCGACAGTTCTCGAACACTGAAGCTTTCTTT. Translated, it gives CATSRQFSNTEAFF.

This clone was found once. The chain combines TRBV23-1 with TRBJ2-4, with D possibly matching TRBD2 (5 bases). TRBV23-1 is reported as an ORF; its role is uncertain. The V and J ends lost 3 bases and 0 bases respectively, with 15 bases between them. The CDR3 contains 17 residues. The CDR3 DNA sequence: TGCGCCAGCAGTCACCTTGTCGGGGAACTAGCCAAAAACATTCAGTACTTC. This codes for CASSHLVGELAKNIQYF.

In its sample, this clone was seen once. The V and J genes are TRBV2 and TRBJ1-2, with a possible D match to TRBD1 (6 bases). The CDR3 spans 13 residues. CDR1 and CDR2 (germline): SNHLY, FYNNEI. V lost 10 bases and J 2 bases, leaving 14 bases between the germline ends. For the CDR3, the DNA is TGTGCCACCCACAGACAGGCCAACTATGGCTACACCTTC. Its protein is CATHRQANYGYTF.

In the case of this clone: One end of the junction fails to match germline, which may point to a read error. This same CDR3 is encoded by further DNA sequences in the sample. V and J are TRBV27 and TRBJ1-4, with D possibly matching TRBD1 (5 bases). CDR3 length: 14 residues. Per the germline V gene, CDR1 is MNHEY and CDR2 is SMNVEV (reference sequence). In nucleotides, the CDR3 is TGTGCCAGCAGTTTATTGGGGCCGGGCGAAAAGCTGTTTTTT. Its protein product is CASSLLGPGEKLFF.

In DNA form, the CDR3 reads TGTGCCAGCAGCCAACCCAGCGGAGAGGGAACCGGGGAGCTGTTTTTT. Protein: CASSQPSGEGTGELFF. The rearrangement joins TRBV4-2 to TRBJ2-2, with a weak D call TRBD2 (5 bases). Germline V gene data show CDR1 as LGHNA and CDR2 as YNFKEQ. V dropped 2 bases and J dropped 5 bases, with 15 bases sitting between them. The CDR3 totals 16 residues.

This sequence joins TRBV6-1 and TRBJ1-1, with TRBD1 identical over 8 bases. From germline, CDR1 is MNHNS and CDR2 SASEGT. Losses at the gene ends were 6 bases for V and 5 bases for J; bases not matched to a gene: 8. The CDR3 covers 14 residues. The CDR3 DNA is TGTGCCAGCAGCTCCGTGACAGGGGTGACTGAAGCTTTCTTT. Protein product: CASSSVTGVTEAFF.

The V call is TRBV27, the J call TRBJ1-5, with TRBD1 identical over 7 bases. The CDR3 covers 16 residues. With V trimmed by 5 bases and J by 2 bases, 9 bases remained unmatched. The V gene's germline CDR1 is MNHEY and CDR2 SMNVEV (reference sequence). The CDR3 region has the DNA TGTGCCAGCAGTCTAGCTCAGGGGGTGGGCAATCAGCCCCAGCATTTT. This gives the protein CASSLAQGVGNQPQHF.

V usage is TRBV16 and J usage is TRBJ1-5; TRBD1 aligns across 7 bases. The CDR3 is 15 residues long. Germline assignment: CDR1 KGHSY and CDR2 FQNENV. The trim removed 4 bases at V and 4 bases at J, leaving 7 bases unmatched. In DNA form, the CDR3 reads TGTGCCAGCAGCCGCGGGACAGAAGAAAATCAGCCCCAGCATTTT. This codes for CASSRGTEENQPQHF.

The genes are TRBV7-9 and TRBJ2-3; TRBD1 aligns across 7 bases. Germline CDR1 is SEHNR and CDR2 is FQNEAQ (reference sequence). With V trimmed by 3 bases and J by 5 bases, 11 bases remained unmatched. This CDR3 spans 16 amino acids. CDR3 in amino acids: CASSFPPGQNLDTQYF. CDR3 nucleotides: TGTGCCAGCAGCTTCCCCCCGGGACAGAATTTAGATACGCAGTATTTT. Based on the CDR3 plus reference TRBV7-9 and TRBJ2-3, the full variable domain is DTGVSQNPRHKITKRGQNVTFRCDPISEHNRLYWYRQTLGQGPEFLTYFQNEAQLEKSRLLSDRFSAERPKGSFSTLEIQRTEQGDSAMYLCASSFPPGQNLDTQYFGPGTRLTVL.

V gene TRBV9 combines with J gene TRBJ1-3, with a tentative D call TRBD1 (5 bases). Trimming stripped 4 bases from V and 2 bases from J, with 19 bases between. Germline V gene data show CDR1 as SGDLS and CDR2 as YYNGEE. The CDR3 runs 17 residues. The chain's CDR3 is CASSLTSDRRAGNTIYF. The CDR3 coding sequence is TGTGCCAGCAGCCTAACGTCCGACAGAAGAGCTGGAAACACCATATATTTT.

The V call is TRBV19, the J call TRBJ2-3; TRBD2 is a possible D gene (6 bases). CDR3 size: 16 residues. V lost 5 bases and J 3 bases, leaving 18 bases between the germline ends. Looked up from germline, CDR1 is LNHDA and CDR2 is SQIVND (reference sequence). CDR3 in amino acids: CASSPPEGPDTDTQYF. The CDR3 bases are TGTGCCAGTAGTCCGCCGGAGGGCCCCGATACAGATACGCAGTATTTT. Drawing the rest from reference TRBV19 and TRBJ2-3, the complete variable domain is DGGITQSPKYLFRKEGQNVTLSCEQNLNHDAMYWYRQDPGQGLRLIYYSQIVNDFQKGDIAEGYSVSREKKESFPLTVTSAQKNPTAFYLCASSPPEGPDTDTQYFGPGTRLTVL.

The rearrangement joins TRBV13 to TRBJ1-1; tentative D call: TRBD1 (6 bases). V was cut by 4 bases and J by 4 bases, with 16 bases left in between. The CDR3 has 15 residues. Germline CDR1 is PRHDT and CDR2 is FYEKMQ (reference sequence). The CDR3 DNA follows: TGTGCCAGCAGCTCAAGGGGGGGGAGAGGCACTGAAGCTTTCTTT. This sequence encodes CASSSRGGRGTEAFF.

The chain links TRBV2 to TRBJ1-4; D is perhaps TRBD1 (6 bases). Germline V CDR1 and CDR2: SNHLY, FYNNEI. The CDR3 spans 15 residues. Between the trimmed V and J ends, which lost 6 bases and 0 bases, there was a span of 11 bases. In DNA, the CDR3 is TGTGCCAGCAGCCCCCGGACAGCAACTAATGAAAAACTGTTTTTT. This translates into CASSPRTATNEKLFF.

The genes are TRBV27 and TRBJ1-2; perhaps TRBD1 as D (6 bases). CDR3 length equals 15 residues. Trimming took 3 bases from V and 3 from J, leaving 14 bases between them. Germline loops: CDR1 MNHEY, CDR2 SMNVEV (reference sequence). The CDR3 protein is CASSFEKTGHYGYTF. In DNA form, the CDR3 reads TGTGCCAGCAGTTTTGAGAAAACAGGGCACTATGGCTACACCTTC.

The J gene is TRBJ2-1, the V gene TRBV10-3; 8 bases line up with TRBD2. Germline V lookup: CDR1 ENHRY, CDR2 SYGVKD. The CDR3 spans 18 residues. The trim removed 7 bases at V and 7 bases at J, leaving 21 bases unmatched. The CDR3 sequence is CAITVSSLGSGRTNEQFF. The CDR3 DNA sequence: TGTGCCATCACCGTCTCTAGTTTGGGGAGCGGGAGAACGAATGAGCAGTTCTTC.

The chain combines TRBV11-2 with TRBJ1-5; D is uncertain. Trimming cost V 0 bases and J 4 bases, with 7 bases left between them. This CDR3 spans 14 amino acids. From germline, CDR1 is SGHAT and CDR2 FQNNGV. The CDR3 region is CASSLERQNQPQHF. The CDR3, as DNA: TGTGCCAGCAGCTTAGAGCGGCAGAATCAGCCCCAGCATTTT. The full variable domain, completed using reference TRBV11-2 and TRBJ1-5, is EAGVAQSPRYKIIEKRQSVAFWCNPISGHATLYWYQQILGQGPKLLIQFQNNGVVDDSQLPKDRFSAERLKGVDSTLKIQPAKLEDSAVYLCASSLERQNQPQHFGDGTRLSIL.

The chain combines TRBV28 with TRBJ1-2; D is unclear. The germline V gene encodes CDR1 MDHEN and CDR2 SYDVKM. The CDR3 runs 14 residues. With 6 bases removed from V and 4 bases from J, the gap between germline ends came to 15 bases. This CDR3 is CASSPRGRAYGYTF. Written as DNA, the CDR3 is TGTGCCAGCAGCCCCCGGGGAAGAGCCTATGGCTACACCTTC.

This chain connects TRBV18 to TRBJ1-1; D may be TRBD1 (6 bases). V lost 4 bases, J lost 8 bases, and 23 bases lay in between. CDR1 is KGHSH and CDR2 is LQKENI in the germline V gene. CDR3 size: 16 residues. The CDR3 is CASSLSAGGSLTEAFF. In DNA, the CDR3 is TGTGCCAGCTCACTTAGCGCGGGGGGCAGCCTCACCGAAGCTTTCTTT.

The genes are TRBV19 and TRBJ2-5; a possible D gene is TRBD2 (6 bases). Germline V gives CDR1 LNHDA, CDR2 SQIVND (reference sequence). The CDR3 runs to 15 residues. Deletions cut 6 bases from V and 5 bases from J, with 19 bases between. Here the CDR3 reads CASRWGSGSWETQYF. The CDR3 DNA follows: TGTGCCAGTAGGTGGGGTAGCGGCTCTTGGGAGACCCAGTACTTC.

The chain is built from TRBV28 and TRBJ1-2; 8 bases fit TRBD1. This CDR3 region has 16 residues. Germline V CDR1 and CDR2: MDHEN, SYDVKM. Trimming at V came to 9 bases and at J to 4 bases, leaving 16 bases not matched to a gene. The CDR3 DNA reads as TGTGCCAGTACAGGCCCTGCGGGAGACAGGGGCTATGGCTACACCTTC. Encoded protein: CASTGPAGDRGYGYTF.

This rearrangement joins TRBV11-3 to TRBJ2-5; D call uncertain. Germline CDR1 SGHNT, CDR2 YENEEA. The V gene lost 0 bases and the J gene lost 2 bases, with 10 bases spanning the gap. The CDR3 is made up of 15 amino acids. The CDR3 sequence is CASSLEGQAQETQYF. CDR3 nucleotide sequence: TGTGCCAGCAGCTTAGAGGGCCAGGCTCAAGAGACCCAGTACTTC. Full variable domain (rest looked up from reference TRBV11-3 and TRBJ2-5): EAGVVQSPRYKIIEKKQPVAFWCNPISGHNTLYWYLQNLGQGPELLIRYENEEAVDDSQLPKDRFSAERLKGVDSTLKIQPAELGDSAVYLCASSLEGQAQETQYFGPGTRLLVL.

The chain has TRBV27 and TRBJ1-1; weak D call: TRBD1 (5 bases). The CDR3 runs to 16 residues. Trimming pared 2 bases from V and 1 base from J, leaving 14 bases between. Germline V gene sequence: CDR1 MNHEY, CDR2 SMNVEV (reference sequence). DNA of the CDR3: TGTGCCAGCAGTTTAGTCATACGGGGGAGGAACACTGAAGCTTTCTTT. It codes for CASSLVIRGRNTEAFF.

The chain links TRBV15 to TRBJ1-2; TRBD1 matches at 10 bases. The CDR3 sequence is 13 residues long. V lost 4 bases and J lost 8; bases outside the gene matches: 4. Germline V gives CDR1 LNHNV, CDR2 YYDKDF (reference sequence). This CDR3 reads CATSIDRGRGYTF. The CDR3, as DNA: TGTGCCACCAGCATCGACAGGGGGCGCGGCTACACCTTC.

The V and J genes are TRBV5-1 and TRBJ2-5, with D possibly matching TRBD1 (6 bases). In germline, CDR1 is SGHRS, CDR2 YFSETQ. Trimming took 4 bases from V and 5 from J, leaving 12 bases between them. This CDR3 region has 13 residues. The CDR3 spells CASSRQGWETQYF. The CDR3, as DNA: TGCGCCAGCAGCAGGCAGGGGTGGGAGACCCAGTACTTC.

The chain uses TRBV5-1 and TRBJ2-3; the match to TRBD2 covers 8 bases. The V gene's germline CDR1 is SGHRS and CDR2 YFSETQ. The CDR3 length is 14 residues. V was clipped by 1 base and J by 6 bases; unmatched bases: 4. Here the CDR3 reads CASSLSGSKDTQYF. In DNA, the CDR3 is TGCGCCAGCAGCTTGAGCGGGAGCAAGGATACGCAGTATTTT.

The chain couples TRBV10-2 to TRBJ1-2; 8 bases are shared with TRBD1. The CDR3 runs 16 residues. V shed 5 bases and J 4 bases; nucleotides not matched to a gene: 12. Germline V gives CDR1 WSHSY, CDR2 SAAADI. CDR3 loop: CASSPGQDLILYGYTF. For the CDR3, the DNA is TGCGCCAGCAGTCCGGGACAGGACCTGATCCTCTATGGCTACACCTTC.